This T cell receptor beta chain came from a study of prognosis after radiotherapy for stage I lung cancer. Study summary: Ages of the approximately 12 men and 6 women ranged about 50 to 95 years, median around 75.

Multiplex PCR in two rounds served to amplify TCR beta CDR3 from genomic DNA. Amplification in first-round PCR relied on primers specific to each TRBV and TRBJ gene. Each CDR3 protein is one row after TCRdb ran MiXCR on the multiplex PCR reads. The sample has around 30,000 distinct CDR3 sequences, about 31% seen once. CDR1 and CDR2 from the germline V gene are DFQATT and SNEGSKA (reference sequence). The CDR3 runs 15 residues. Between the trimmed V and J ends, which lost 4 bases and 2 bases, there was a span of 18 bases. This clonotype was sampled from a donor aged 50 or older with non-small cell lung cancer. V usage is TRBV20-1 and J usage is TRBJ2-7; either TRBD1 or TRBD2 may supply D (5 bases each). The source was PBMCs, collected before or after stereotactic body radiation therapy (not recorded which). CDR3 amino acids: CSAIDPGRMTYEQYF. The DNA of the CDR3 is TGCAGTGCTATAGATCCGGGACGGATGACCTACGAGCAGTACTTC.